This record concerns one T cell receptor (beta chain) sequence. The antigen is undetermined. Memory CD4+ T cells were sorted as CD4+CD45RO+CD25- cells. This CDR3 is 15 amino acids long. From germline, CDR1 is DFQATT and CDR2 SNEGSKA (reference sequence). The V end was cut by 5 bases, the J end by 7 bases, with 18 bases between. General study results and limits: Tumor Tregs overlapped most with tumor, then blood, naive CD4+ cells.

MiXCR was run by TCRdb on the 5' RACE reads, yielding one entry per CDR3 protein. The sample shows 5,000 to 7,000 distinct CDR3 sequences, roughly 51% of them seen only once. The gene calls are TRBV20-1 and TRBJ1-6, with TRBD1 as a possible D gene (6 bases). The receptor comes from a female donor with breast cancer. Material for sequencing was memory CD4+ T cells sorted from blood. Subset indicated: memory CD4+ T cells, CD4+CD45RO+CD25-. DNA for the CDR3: TGCAGTGCTCGGGACATCTGGGACCCGAATTCACCCCTCCACTTT. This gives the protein CSARDIWDPNSPLHF.